The 14 T cell receptor beta chains given below trace back to one sample, sequenced in a study of blood T cell repertoires in COVID-19. Only in-frame clones appear in the TCRdb table, and some are missing; sequencing was by immunoSEQ multiplex PCR. The repertoire holds approximately 62,000 clones, approximately 73% seen once, with 6.4% in the top ten. Sequenced input: peripheral blood. The receptor source for this set is a woman aged 45-65 years with active or convalescent COVID-19.

Written as DNA, the CDR3 is TGTGCCACCAGCAGAACAGGGAGCTCCTACAATGAGCAGTTCTTC. It specifies CATSRTGSSYNEQFF. The chain joins TRBV15 to TRBJ2-1; D is perhaps TRBD1 (6 bases). CDR1 is LNHNV and CDR2 is YYDKDF in the germline V gene (reference sequence). Trimming shortened V by 2 bases and J by 0 bases, and 8 bases separated the two germline ends. The CDR3 runs to 15 residues.

The V gene is TRBV7-8, the J gene TRBJ2-1; possible D gene TRBD2, 6 bases. Trimming took 5 bases from V and 6 from J, leaving 20 bases between them. Looked up from germline, CDR1 is SGHVS and CDR2 is FQNEAQ. The CDR3 length is 16 residues. The CDR3 spells CASSHGGLVGGNEQFF. The CDR3 DNA is TGTGCCAGCAGCCACGGCGGGCTAGTGGGAGGCAATGAGCAGTTCTTC.

J is TRBJ2-5 and V is TRBV3-1 (or the pseudogene TRBV3-2); D may be TRBD2 (5 bases). Trimming took off 1 base at V and 0 bases at J, with 9 bases between the two ends. The CDR3 totals 15 residues. From germline, CDR1 is LGHDT and CDR2 YNNKEL (reference sequence). This CDR3 is CASSQGTSNQETQYF. CDR3 DNA sequence: TGTGCCAGCAGCCAAGGGACTTCTAACCAAGAGACCCAGTACTTC.

CDR3 nucleotides: TGTGCCAGCAGCTTCATGGGACAGGGAACCACTGAAGCTTTCTTT. Translation gives CASSFMGQGTTEAFF. This sequence joins TRBV7-9 and TRBJ1-1, with TRBD1 matching 9 bases. The CDR3 extends over 15 amino acids. The V and J ends lost 3 bases and 4 bases, in that order; junction bases with no gene match: 6. Germline loops: CDR1 SEHNR, CDR2 FQNEAQ (reference sequence).

J is TRBJ1-1 and V is TRBV18; D possibly corresponds to TRBD1 (5 bases). With 4 bases removed from V and 1 base from J, the gap between germline ends came to 10 bases. Germline V gives CDR1 KGHSH, CDR2 LQKENI. This CDR3 has 14 amino acids. The DNA for the CDR3 is TGTGCCAGCTCACTAGACGGGGGGAACACTGAAGCTTTCTTT. Its protein is CASSLDGGNTEAFF.

The gene calls are TRBV6-5 and TRBJ2-7; D possibly corresponds to TRBD2 (6 bases). CDR3 size: 13 residues. Looked up from germline, CDR1 is MNHEY and CDR2 is SVGAGI. The germline V and J ends were trimmed by 5 bases and 5 bases, with 13 bases remaining between them. CDR3 bases: TGTGCCAGCAGTAGGACATGGAGGGACGAGCAGTACTTC. This sequence encodes CASSRTWRDEQYF.

The V and J genes are TRBV15 and TRBJ2-3, with 7 bases that match TRBD2. Germline V gene sequence: CDR1 LNHNV, CDR2 YYDKDF (reference sequence). V was pared by 2 bases and J by 0 bases, with 5 bases of the junction left unmatched. This CDR3 spans 16 amino acids. The CDR3 region has the DNA TGTGCCACCAGCAGATTCGCGGGGGTGAGCACAGATACGCAGTATTTT. Protein product: CATSRFAGVSTDTQYF.

The CDR3 reads CAISESGGLGNTIYF. The DNA for the CDR3 is TGTGCCATCAGTGAGTCGGGGGGGCTTGGAAACACCATATATTTT. The rearrangement links TRBV10-3 to TRBJ1-3; TRBD1 is a possible D gene (6 bases). Trimming cost V 0 bases and J 3 bases, with 9 bases left between them. The germline V gene encodes CDR1 ENHRY and CDR2 SYGVKD. The CDR3 totals 15 residues.

V gene TRBV27 combines with J gene TRBJ1-2, with 7 positions matching TRBD1. CDR3 length equals 13 residues. The trim removed 2 bases at V and 8 bases at J, leaving 5 bases unmatched. Germline loops: CDR1 MNHEY, CDR2 SMNVEV (reference sequence). The CDR3 reads CASSLDRVGGYTF. CDR3 sequence (DNA): TGTGCCAGCAGTTTAGACAGGGTGGGGGGCTACACCTTC.

Regarding this clone: Other DNA sequences from this sample encode an identical CDR3 as well. The rearrangement links TRBV24-1 to TRBJ2-7; 11 positions agree with TRBD1. V trimming: 3 bases; J trimming: 3 bases; junction bases outside the gene matches: 3. The CDR3 length is 15 residues. The germline CDR1 and CDR2 sequences are KGHDR and SFDVKD. CDR3 amino acids: CATSDPGTGGYEQYF. The CDR3 bases are TGTGCCACCAGTGATCCTGGGACAGGGGGCTACGAGCAGTACTTC.

This clone appeared a few times. The chain joins TRBV27 to TRBJ1-4; D not resolved. The CDR3 totals 16 residues. Between the trimmed V and J ends, which lost 2 bases and 8 bases, there was a span of 18 bases. Germline CDR1 is MNHEY and CDR2 is SMNVEV (reference sequence). CDR3 residues: CASSLTAGGSREKLFF. Written as DNA, the CDR3 is TGTGCCAGCAGTTTAACGGCAGGTGGGAGTAGGGAAAAACTGTTTTTT.

In its sample, this clone ranks as medium-sized. The genes are TRBV24-1 and TRBJ2-1, with a weak D call TRBD2 (6 bases). There are 13 residues in the CDR3. CDR1 KGHDR and CDR2 SFDVKD come from the germline V gene. The V end lost 1 base, the J end lost 15 bases, and 15 bases lay between the germline ends. For the CDR3, the DNA is TGTGCCACCAGTGATTTCCCCGGGAGTAGTACGTTCTTC. Translating gives CATSDFPGSSTFF.

This sequence joins TRBV19 and TRBJ1-1; no clear D. CDR1 and CDR2 from the germline V gene are LNHDA and SQIVND (reference sequence). The CDR3 has 15 residues. V lost 4 bases, J lost 4 bases, and 16 bases lay in between. The CDR3 region has the DNA TGTGCCAGTAGTACCTCCAGACACTTACTCACTGAAGCTTTCTTT. This codes for CASSTSRHLLTEAFF.

The chain uses TRBV27 and TRBJ2-7; possible D gene TRBD2, 5 bases. Trimming stripped 6 bases from V and 3 bases from J, with 18 bases between. Per the germline V gene, CDR1 is MNHEY and CDR2 is SMNVEV (reference sequence). This CDR3 has 15 amino acids. CDR3 nucleotides: TGTGCCAGCAGGTCCTCGCGACCGGGGAACTACGAGCAGTACTTC. Its protein is CASRSSRPGNYEQYF.